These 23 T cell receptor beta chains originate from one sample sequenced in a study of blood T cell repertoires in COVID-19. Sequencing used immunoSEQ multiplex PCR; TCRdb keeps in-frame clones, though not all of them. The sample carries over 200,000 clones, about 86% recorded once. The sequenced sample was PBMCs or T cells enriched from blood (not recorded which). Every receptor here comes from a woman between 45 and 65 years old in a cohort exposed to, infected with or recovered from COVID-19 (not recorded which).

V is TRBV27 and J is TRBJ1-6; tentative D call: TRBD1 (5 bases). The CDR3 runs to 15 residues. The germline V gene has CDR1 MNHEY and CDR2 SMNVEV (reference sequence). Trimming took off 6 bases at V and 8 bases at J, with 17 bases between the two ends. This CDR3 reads CASRLGWTSDSPLHF. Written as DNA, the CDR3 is TGTGCCAGCAGGCTAGGTTGGACATCGGATTCACCCCTCCACTTT.

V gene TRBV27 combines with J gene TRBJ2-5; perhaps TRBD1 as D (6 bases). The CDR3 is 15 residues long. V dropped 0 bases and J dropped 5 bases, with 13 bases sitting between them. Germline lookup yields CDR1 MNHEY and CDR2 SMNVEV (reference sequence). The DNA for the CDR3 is TGTGCCAGCAGTTTATCGGCAGGGGTGTTGGAGACCCAGTACTTC. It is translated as CASSLSAGVLETQYF.

The CDR3 loop reads CASSPSPKNTEAFF. DNA of the CDR3: TGTGCCAGCAGCCCGAGCCCAAAGAACACTGAAGCTTTCTTT. The chain is built from TRBV9 and TRBJ1-1, with unresolved D. Germline V gene lookup returns CDR1 SGDLS and CDR2 YYNGEE. This CDR3 region has 14 residues. Trimming shortened V by 4 bases and J by 1 base, and 11 bases separated the two germline ends.

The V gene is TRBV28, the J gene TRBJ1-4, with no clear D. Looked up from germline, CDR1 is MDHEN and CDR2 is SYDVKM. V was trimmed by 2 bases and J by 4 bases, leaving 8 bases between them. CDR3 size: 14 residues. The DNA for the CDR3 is TGTGCCAGCAGTTTAAGCGGATTTAATGAAAAACTGTTTTTT. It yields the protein CASSLSGFNEKLFF.

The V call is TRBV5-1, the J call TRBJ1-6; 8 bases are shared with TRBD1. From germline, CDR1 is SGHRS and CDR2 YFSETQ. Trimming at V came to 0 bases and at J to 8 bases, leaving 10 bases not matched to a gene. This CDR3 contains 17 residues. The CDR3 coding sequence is TGCGCCAGCAGCTTGGGAGCGATCAGGGGGCAATATTCACCCCTCCACTTT. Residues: CASSLGAIRGQYSPLHF. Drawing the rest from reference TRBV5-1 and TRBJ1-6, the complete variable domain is KAGVTQTPRYLIKTRGQQVTLSCSPISGHRSVSWYQQTPGQGLQFLFEYFSETQRNKGNFPGRFSGRQFSNSRSEMNVSTLELGDSALYLCASSLGAIRGQYSPLHFGNGTRLTVT.

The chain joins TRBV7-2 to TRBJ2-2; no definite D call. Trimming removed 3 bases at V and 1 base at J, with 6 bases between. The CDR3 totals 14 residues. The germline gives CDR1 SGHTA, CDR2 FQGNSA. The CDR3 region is CASSFQQNTGELFF. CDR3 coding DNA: TGTGCCAGCAGCTTCCAACAGAACACCGGGGAGCTGTTTTTT.

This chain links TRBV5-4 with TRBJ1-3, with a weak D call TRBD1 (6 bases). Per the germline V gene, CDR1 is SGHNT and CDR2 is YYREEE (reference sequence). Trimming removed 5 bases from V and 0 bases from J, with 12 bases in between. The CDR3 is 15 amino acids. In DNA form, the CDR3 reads TGTGCCAGCAGTCAGGACAGCCTCTCTGGAAACACCATATATTTT. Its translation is CASSQDSLSGNTIYF.

DNA for the CDR3: TGTGCCATCAGTGAGTCGACCAGGGGTAACAATCAGCCCCAGCATTTT. This sequence encodes CAISESTRGNNQPQHF. V is TRBV10-3 and J is TRBJ1-5; D perhaps matches TRBD1 (6 bases). The CDR3 spans 16 residues. V was shortened by 0 bases and J by 3 bases, with 12 bases between the two germline ends. Germline V gene sequence: CDR1 ENHRY, CDR2 SYGVKD.

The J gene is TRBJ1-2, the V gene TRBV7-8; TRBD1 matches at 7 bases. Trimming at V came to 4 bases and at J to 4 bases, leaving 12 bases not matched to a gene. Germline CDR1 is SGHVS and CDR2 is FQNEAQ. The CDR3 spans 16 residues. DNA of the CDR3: TGTGCCAGCAGCTCCCTCTCCGGGACAGAGTTCTATGGCTACACCTTC. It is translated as CASSSLSGTEFYGYTF.

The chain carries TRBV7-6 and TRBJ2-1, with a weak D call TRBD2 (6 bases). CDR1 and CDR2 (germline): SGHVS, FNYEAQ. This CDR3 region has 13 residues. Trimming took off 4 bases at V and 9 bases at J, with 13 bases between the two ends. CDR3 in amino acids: CASSSSGEVEQFF. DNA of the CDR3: TGTGCCAGCAGCTCGTCGGGGGAGGTTGAGCAGTTCTTC.

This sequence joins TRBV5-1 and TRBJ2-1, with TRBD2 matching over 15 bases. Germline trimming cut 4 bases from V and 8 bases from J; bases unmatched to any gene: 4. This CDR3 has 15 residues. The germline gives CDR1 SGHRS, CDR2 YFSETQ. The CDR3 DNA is TGCGCCAGCAGCAGGACTAGCGGGGGGGCCTATGAGCAGTTCTTC. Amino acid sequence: CASSRTSGGAYEQFF.

The CDR3 region has the DNA TGTGCCAGCGCCAGGGGTGGCAATCAGCCCCAGCATTTT. Translation gives CASARGGNQPQHF. The chain carries TRBV5-6 and TRBJ1-5; D is perhaps TRBD1 (6 bases). The V end was cut by 7 bases, the J end by 2 bases, with 10 bases between. Germline-derived CDR1 and CDR2 are SGHDT and YYEEEE. The CDR3 sequence is 13 residues long.

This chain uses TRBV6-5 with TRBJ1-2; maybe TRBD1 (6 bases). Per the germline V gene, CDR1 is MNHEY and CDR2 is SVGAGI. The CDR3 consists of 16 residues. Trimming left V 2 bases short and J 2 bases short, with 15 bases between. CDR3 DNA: TGTGCCAGCAGTTACAGCGGGACAAGGGGAAACTATGGCTACACCTTC. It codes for CASSYSGTRGNYGYTF.

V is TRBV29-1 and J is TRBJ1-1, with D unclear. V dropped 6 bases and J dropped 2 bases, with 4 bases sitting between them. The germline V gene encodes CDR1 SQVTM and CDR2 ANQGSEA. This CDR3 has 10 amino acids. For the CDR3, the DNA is TGCAGCGTGCGAAACACTGAAGCTTTCTTT. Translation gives CSVRNTEAFF.

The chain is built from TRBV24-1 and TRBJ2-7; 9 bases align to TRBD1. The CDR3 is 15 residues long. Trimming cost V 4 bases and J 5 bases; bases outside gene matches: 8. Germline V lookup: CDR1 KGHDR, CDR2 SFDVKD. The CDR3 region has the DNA TGTGCCACCAGTGACTCGGGGACAGGGCGCGACGAGCAGTACTTC. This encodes CATSDSGTGRDEQYF.

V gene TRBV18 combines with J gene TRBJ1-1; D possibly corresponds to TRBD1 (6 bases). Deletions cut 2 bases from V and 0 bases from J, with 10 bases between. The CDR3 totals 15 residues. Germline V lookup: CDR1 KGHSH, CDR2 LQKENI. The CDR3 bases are TGTGCCAGCTCACCAGGGGGCTACGTGAACACTGAAGCTTTCTTT. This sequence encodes CASSPGGYVNTEAFF. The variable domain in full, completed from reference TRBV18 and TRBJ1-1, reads NAGVMQNPRHLVRRRGQEARLRCSPMKGHSHVYWYRQLPEEGLKFMVYLQKENIIDESGMPKERFSAEFPKEGPSILRIQQVVRGDSAAYFCASSPGGYVNTEAFFGQGTRLTVV.

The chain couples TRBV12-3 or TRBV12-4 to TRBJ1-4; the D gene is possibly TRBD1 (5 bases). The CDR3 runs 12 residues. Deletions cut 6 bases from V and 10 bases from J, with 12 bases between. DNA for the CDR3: TGTGCCAGCAGCTTCGACAGAAGAAAACTGTTTTTT. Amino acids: CASSFDRRKLFF.

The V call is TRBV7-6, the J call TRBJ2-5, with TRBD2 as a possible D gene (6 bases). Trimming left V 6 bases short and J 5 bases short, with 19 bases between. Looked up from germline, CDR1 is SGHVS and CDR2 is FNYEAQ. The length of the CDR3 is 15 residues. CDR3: CASRPRTGAGETQYF. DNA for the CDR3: TGTGCCAGCAGACCTAGGACCGGGGCGGGGGAGACCCAGTACTTC.

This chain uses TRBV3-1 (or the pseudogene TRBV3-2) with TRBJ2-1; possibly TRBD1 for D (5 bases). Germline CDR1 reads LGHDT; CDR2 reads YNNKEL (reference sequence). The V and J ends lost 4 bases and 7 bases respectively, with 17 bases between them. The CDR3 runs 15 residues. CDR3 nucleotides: TGTGCCAGCAGCCTCTGGCAGGGCTTGATGAATGAGCAGTTCTTC. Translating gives CASSLWQGLMNEQFF.

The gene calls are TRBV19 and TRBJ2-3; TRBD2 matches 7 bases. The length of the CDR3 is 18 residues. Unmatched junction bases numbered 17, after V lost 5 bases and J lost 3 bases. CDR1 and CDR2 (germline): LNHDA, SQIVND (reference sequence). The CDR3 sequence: CASSAPGGLAAPTDTQYF. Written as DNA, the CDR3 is TGTGCCAGTAGTGCCCCAGGCGGTCTAGCGGCGCCGACAGATACGCAGTATTTT.

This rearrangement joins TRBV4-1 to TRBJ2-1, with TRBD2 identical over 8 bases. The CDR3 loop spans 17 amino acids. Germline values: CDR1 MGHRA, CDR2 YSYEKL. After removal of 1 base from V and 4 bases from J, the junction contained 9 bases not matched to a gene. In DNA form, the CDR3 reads TGCGCCAGCAGCCAAGCCCCCAGCGGGGGAATATACAATGAGCAGTTCTTC. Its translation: CASSQAPSGGIYNEQFF.

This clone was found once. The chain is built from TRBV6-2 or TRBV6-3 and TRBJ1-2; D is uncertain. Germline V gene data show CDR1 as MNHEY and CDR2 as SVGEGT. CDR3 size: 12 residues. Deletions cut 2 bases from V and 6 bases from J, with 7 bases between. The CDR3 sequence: CASSYAGDGYTF. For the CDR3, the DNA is TGTGCCAGCAGTTACGCCGGAGATGGCTACACCTTC.

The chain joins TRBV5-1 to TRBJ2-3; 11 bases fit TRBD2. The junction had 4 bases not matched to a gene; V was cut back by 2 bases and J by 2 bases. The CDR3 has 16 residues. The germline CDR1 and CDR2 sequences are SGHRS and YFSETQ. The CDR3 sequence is CASSLVAGGTTDTQYF. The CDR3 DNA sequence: TGCGCCAGCAGCTTAGTAGCGGGGGGGACCACAGATACGCAGTATTTT. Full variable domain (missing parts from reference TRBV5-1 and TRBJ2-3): KAGVTQTPRYLIKTRGQQVTLSCSPISGHRSVSWYQQTPGQGLQFLFEYFSETQRNKGNFPGRFSGRQFSNSRSEMNVSTLELGDSALYLCASSLVAGGTTDTQYFGPGTRLTVL.